Sequencing of this TCR beta chain was carried out in a study of T cell repertoires in cytomegalovirus infection. Whole-study findings and limits: People with CMV and the relevant HLA were identified by cumulative public TCR beta family frequency.

TCRdb re-called the reads with MiXCR, one entry per CDR3 protein. In the table there are about 530,000 distinct CDR3 sequences, more than 25% of which are singletons. Note on this clonotype: Its specificity is not known.

J lost 6 bases, V lost 2 bases, and 5 bases had no gene match. The CDR3 covers 14 residues. Germline V gene data show CDR1 as MGHDK and CDR2 as SYGVNS. Sample: PBMCs. This TCR was recovered from a human donor in good health (CMV status not recorded). Some clones in this sample may be carry-over from other donors' samples. The V and J genes are TRBV25-1 and TRBJ2-3; 7 bases are shared with TRBD2. The CDR3 region is CASSEVSGGDTQYF. CDR3 nucleotides: TGTGCCAGCAGTGAAGTGTCGGGGGGTGATACGCAGTATTTT.